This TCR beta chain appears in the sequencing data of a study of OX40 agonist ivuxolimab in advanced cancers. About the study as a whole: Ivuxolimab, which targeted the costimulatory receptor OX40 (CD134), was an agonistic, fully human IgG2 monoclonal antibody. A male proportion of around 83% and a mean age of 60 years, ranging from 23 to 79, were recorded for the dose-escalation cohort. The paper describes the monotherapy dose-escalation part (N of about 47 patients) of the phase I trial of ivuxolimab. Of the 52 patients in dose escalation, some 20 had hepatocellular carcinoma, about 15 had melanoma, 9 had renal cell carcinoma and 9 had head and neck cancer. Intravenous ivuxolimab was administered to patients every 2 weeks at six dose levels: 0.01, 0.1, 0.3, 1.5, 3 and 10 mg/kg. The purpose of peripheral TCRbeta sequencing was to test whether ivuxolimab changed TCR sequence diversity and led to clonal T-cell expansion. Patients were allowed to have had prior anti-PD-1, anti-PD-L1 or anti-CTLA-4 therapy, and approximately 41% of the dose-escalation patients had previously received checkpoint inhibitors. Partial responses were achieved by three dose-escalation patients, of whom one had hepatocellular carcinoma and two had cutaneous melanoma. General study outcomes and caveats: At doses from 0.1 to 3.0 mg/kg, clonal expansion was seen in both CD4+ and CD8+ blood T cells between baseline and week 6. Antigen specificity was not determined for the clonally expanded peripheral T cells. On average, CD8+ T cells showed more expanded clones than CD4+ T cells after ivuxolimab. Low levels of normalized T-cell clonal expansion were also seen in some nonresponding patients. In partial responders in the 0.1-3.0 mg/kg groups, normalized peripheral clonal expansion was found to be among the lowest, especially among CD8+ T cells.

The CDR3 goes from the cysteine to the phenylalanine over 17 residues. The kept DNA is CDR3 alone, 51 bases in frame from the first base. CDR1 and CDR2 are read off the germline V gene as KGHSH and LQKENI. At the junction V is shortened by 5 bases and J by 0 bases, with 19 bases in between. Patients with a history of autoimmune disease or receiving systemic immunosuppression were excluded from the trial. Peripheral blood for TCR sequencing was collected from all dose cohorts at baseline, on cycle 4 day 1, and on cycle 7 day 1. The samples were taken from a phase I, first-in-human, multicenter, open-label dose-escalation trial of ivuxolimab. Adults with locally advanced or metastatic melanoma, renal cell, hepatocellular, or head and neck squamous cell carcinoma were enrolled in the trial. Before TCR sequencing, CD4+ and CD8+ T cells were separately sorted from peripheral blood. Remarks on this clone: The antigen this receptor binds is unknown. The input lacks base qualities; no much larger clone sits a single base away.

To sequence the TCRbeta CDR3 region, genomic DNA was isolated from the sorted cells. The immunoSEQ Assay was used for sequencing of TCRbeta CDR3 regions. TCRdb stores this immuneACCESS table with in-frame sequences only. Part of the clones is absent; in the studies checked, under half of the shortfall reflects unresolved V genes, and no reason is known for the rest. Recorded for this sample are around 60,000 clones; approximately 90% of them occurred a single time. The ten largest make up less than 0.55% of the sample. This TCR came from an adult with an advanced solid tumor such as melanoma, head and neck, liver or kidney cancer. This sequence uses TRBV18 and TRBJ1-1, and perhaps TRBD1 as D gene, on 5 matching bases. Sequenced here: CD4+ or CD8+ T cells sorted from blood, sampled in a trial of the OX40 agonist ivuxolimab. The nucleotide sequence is TGTGCCAGCTCATCCAGCGGGGGACCACCTATGAACACTGAAGCTTTCTTT. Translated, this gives CASSSSGGPPMNTEAFF.